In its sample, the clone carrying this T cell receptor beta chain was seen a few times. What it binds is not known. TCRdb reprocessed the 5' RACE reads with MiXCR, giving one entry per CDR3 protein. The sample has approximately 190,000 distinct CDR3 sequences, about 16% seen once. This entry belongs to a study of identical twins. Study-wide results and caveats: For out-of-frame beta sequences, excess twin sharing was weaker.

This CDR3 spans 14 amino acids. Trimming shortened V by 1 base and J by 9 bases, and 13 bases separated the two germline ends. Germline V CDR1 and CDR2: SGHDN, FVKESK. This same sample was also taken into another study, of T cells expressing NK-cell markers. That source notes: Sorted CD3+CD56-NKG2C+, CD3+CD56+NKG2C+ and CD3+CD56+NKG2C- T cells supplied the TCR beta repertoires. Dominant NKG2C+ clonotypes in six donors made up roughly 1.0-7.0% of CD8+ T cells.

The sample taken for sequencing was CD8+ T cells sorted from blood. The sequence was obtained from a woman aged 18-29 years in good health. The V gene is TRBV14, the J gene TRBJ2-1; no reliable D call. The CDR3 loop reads CASSQAGPAGEQFF. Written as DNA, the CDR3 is TGTGCCAGCAGCCAAGCCGGGCCCGCAGGTGAGCAGTTCTTC.